This T cell receptor (beta chain) was sequenced in a study of beta chain features in type 1 diabetes. The wider study: Age, gender and cell yields were alike across patients and healthy donors.

A remark on this clone: Antigen unknown.

Of the isolated RNA, all was reverse transcribed, and so the sequenced material was expressed TCRB transcripts. Produced via immunoSEQ multiplex PCR; TCRdb's table is partial and in-frame only. There are roughly 180,000 clones in the sample; about 13% occur only once, and 0.62% lies in the top ten. Study-wide findings and caveats: People with Type 1 diabetes carried modestly yet significantly shorter TCRB CDR3s in all four CD4+ subsets. The naive, central memory and Treg TCRB repertoires showed an apparent similarity that was greater among patients than among healthy donors.

This CDR3 contains 15 residues. This TCR came from a woman aged 18 to 35 in good health. The chain links TRBV21-1 to TRBJ2-1; the table's D gene call, TRBD2, was not cross checked with the DNA. TRBV21-1 is a pseudogene locus. The sequenced sample consisted of central memory CD4+ T cells from blood. CDR3 bases: TGTGCCAGCAGCACGGGACTAGCGGTCGACAATGAGCAGTTCTTC. This sequence encodes CASSTGLAVDNEQFF.